The rows below give T cell receptor beta chains drawn from one sample of a study of T cells in Graves' hyperthyroidism and ophthalmopathy. TCRdb recomputed calls from the multiplex PCR reads with MiXCR, one row per CDR3 protein. The data show hundreds of thousands of distinct CDR3 sequences, 20% seen once. Sequencing was done on a sample of blood. These receptors came from a man aged 35-49 years with Graves' ophthalmopathy. The CDR3 runs from the conserved cysteine through the conserved F or W. Each record gives: J gene, clone size, V gene, D gene, CDR3 protein, CDR3 DNA. The D gene is left open where the match is weak. Clone size is not always given. Where it is, it says once, few, many or a class for expanded clones.

J gene: TRBJ2-1
clone size: few
V gene: TRBV7-3
D gene: -
CDR3 protein: CASSLIPNGEYNEQFF
CDR3 DNA: TGTGCCAGCAGCTTAATTCCGAACGGTGAATACAATGAGCAGTTCTTC

J gene: TRBJ2-4
clone size: -
V gene: TRBV5-6
D gene: TRBD2
CDR3 protein: CASSFRGVTTKNIQYF
CDR3 DNA: TGTGCCAGCAGCTTCCGGGGGGTAACCACCAAAAACATTCAGTACTTC

J gene: TRBJ2-1
clone size: many
V gene: TRBV11-2
D gene: -
CDR3 protein: CASSLKGGSRSYNEQFF
CDR3 DNA: TGTGCCAGCAGCTTAAAGGGGGGGAGCCGTTCCTACAATGAGCAGTTCTTC

J gene: TRBJ2-1
clone size: many
V gene: TRBV12-3/TRBV12-4
D gene: -
CDR3 protein: CAGAIGQSYNEQFF
CDR3 DNA: TGTGCCGGGGCAATTGGGCAATCCTACAATGAGCAGTTCTTC

J gene: TRBJ2-7
clone size: -
V gene: TRBV9
D gene: TRBD1
CDR3 protein: CASSVQGAPSYEQYF
CDR3 DNA: TGTGCCAGCAGCGTACAGGGGGCGCCTAGTTACGAGCAGTACTTC

J gene: TRBJ2-5
clone size: many
V gene: TRBV10-3
D gene: TRBD2
CDR3 protein: CAISASGNPQETQYF
CDR3 DNA: TGTGCCATCAGTGCTAGCGGGAACCCCCAAGAGACCCAGTACTTC

J gene: TRBJ1-4
clone size: -
V gene: TRBV3-1
D gene: TRBD1
CDR3 protein: CASSQVKGASEKLFF
CDR3 DNA: TGTGCCAGCAGCCAAGTTAAGGGGGCCAGTGAAAAACTGTTTTTT

J gene: TRBJ2-4
clone size: -
V gene: TRBV6-6
D gene: TRBD2
CDR3 protein: CASSYSEAGGLNIQYF
CDR3 DNA: TGTGCCAGCAGTTACTCGGAAGCGGGGGGATTAAACATTCAGTACTTC

J gene: TRBJ2-1
clone size: many
V gene: TRBV5-1
D gene: TRBD2
CDR3 protein: CASSLYGGGSYNEQFF
CDR3 DNA: TGCGCCAGCAGCTTGTATGGCGGGGGGTCCTACAATGAGCAGTTCTTC

J gene: TRBJ1-4
clone size: few
V gene: TRBV27
D gene: -
CDR3 protein: CASSPQVRGIEKLFF
CDR3 DNA: TGTGCCAGCAGTCCTCAGGTCAGGGGCATTGAAAAACTGTTTTTT

J gene: TRBJ2-1
clone size: few
V gene: TRBV7-9
D gene: -
CDR3 protein: CASSLGGKGQFF
CDR3 DNA: TGTGCCAGCAGCCTGGGCGGGAAAGGGCAGTTCTTC

J gene: TRBJ2-2
clone size: many
V gene: TRBV7-2
D gene: TRBD2
CDR3 protein: CASSPDSGWTGELFF
CDR3 DNA: TGTGCCAGCAGCCCAGATAGCGGGTGGACCGGGGAGCTGTTTTTT

J gene: TRBJ2-3
clone size: few
V gene: TRBV28
D gene: -
CDR3 protein: CASRTGANTDTQYF
CDR3 DNA: TGTGCCAGCAGGACGGGAGCGAACACAGATACGCAGTATTTT

J gene: TRBJ1-2
clone size: few
V gene: TRBV19
D gene: TRBD1
CDR3 protein: CASSTQGATGYTF
CDR3 DNA: TGTGCCAGTAGTACTCAGGGGGCGACTGGCTACACCTTC

J gene: TRBJ2-5
clone size: -
V gene: TRBV10-3
D gene: TRBD2
CDR3 protein: CAIRSGGGLETQYF
CDR3 DNA: TGTGCCATCAGATCGGGGGGAGGCTTGGAGACCCAGTACTTC

J gene: TRBJ1-4
clone size: -
V gene: TRBV7-6
D gene: TRBD1
CDR3 protein: CASSFDRGEKLFF
CDR3 DNA: TGTGCCAGCAGCTTCGACAGGGGTGAAAAACTGTTTTTT

J gene: TRBJ2-3
clone size: few
V gene: TRBV20-1
D gene: TRBD2
CDR3 protein: CSASPPLGSGRGGDTDTQYF
CDR3 DNA: TGCAGTGCCTCTCCCCCTCTGGGGAGCGGGAGAGGGGGAGACACAGATACGCAGTATTTT

J gene: TRBJ2-1
clone size: -
V gene: TRBV6-2/TRBV6-3
D gene: -
CDR3 protein: CASSYVASFNEQFF
CDR3 DNA: TGTGCCAGCAGTTACGTCGCTAGTTTTAATGAGCAGTTCTTC

J gene: TRBJ1-3
clone size: -
V gene: TRBV7-9
D gene: -
CDR3 protein: CATVEAWGNTIYF
CDR3 DNA: TGTGCCACCGTGGAGGCATGGGGAAACACCATATATTTT

J gene: TRBJ2-2
clone size: -
V gene: TRBV6-2/TRBV6-3
D gene: TRBD1
CDR3 protein: CASRPGGIDTGELFF
CDR3 DNA: TGTGCCAGCAGGCCAGGGGGTATCGACACCGGGGAGCTGTTTTTT

J gene: TRBJ2-1
clone size: few
V gene: TRBV30
D gene: -
CDR3 protein: CAWSPPDTSGRAHEQFF
CDR3 DNA: TGTGCCTGGAGTCCCCCGGACACATCGGGTCGGGCGCATGAGCAGTTCTTC

J gene: TRBJ1-1
clone size: few
V gene: TRBV6-5
D gene: -
CDR3 protein: CASSYVQNTEAFF
CDR3 DNA: TGTGCCAGCAGTTACGTACAGAACACTGAAGCTTTCTTT

J gene: TRBJ1-1
clone size: few
V gene: TRBV6-1
D gene: -
CDR3 protein: CASSEGRGWTEAFF
CDR3 DNA: TGTGCCAGCAGTGAAGGTAGAGGGTGGACTGAAGCTTTCTTT

J gene: TRBJ2-2
clone size: -
V gene: TRBV6-1
D gene: TRBD2
CDR3 protein: CASSEREGRAGELFF
CDR3 DNA: TGTGCCAGTTCGGAGCGGGAGGGGCGGGCCGGGGAGCTGTTTTTT

J gene: TRBJ1-2
clone size: -
V gene: TRBV5-4
D gene: -
CDR3 protein: CASSLASKGYTF
CDR3 DNA: TGTGCCAGCAGCTTGGCGTCAAAGGGCTACACCTTC

J gene: TRBJ2-5
clone size: -
V gene: TRBV10-3
D gene: -
CDR3 protein: CAISEPGATQYF
CDR3 DNA: TGTGCCATCAGTGAGCCTGGTGCGACCCAGTACTTC

J gene: TRBJ2-1
clone size: -
V gene: TRBV7-2
D gene: TRBD2
CDR3 protein: CASSPIVGGYNEQFF
CDR3 DNA: TGTGCCAGCAGCCCGATCGTGGGGGGGTACAATGAGCAGTTCTTC

J gene: TRBJ2-6
clone size: -
V gene: TRBV7-2
D gene: -
CDR3 protein: CASSLSPGANVLTF
CDR3 DNA: TGTGCCAGCAGCTTATCCCCTGGGGCCAACGTCCTGACTTTC

J gene: TRBJ2-5
clone size: -
V gene: TRBV20-1
D gene: -
CDR3 protein: CSARSRQAARAGEETQYF
CDR3 DNA: TGCAGTGCTAGATCCAGACAGGCAGCCAGGGCGGGTGAAGAGACCCAGTACTTC